This TCR beta chain was profiled in a study of PD-1 blockade in classical Hodgkin lymphoma. Exposure to brentuximab vedotin varied, and each patient had relapsed following autologous stem cell transplantation. Libraries were prepared by immunoSEQ multiplex PCR; TCRdb keeps only in-frame clonotypes and omits some of them. The table lists 25,000 to 35,000 clones, less than 85% of them singletons, with 20% to 25% in the top ten. The CDR3 totals 17 residues. The germline V and J ends were trimmed by 4 bases and 2 bases, with 21 bases remaining between them. CDR1 and CDR2 from the germline V gene are SGHDT and YYEEEE.

The origin of this receptor is a human donor with classical Hodgkin lymphoma. V usage is TRBV5-6 and J usage is TRBJ2-5, with D possibly being TRBD1 (7 bases). The sequencing here drew on peripheral blood mononuclear cells (PBMCs), taken before the second cycle of nivolumab. This CDR3 reads CASSLGAAGQLQETQYF. The CDR3 nucleotides read TGTGCCAGCAGCCTAGGAGCGGCGGGACAGCTACAAGAGACCCAGTACTTC.